The 9 T cell receptor beta chains presented below share a single source sample, sequenced in a study of shared clonotypes between healthy human individuals. Assay used: immunoSEQ multiplex PCR; TCRdb lists only in-frame clones, some missing. The data show fewer than 500,000 clones, 75% to 80% seen once. The specimen was PBMCs. These receptors all come from a woman aged 40 to 50 in good health. Some clones in this sample may be carry-over from other donors' samples.

J is TRBJ1-1 and V is TRBV11-2, with D possibly matching TRBD1 (5 bases). V was shortened by 2 bases and J by 1 base, with 20 bases between the two germline ends. This CDR3 comprises 18 residues. The V gene's germline CDR1 is SGHAT and CDR2 FQNNGV. The CDR3 coding sequence is TGTGCCAGCAGCTTATCGGGGATCGAGTCAGGGCCGAACACTGAAGCTTTCTTT. As protein: CASSLSGIESGPNTEAFF.

The rearrangement uses TRBV6-4 and TRBJ2-3, with D perhaps matching TRBD2 (6 bases). Germline V lookup: CDR1 MRHNA, CDR2 SNTAGT. There are 16 residues in the CDR3. Trimming took off 0 bases at V and 1 base at J, with 11 bases between the two ends. CDR3 DNA: TGTGCCAGCAGTGACTCGGGCGGCGGGGGCACAGATACGCAGTATTTT. Amino acid sequence: CASSDSGGGGTDTQYF.

The V and J genes are TRBV4-1 and TRBJ2-2; 13 bases align to TRBD2. There are 18 residues in the CDR3. Germline lookup yields CDR1 MGHRA and CDR2 YSYEKL. J lost 4 bases, V lost 2 bases, and 7 bases had no gene match. The CDR3 DNA is TGCGCCAGCAGCCAAAAGAAAGGACTAGCGGGGGTCACCGGGGAGCTGTTTTTT. Translation: CASSQKKGLAGVTGELFF.

V usage is TRBV6-1 and J usage is TRBJ2-1; 7 bases match TRBD2. This CDR3 spans 11 amino acids. V was pared by 9 bases and J by 7 bases, with 3 bases of the junction left unmatched. In germline, CDR1 is MNHNS, CDR2 SASEGT. The CDR3 is CARPGRNEQFF. The CDR3 nucleotides read TGTGCCAGGCCCGGGAGGAATGAGCAGTTCTTC.

The gene calls are TRBV6-1 and TRBJ1-3, with a tentative D call TRBD1 (5 bases). CDR3 size: 15 residues. The V gene lost 8 bases and the J gene lost 0 bases, with 14 bases spanning the gap. Germline CDR1 and CDR2: MNHNS and SASEGT. CDR3 DNA sequence: TGTGCCAGCTCGGCAGGACAAACCTCTGGAAACACCATATATTTT. This translates into CASSAGQTSGNTIYF.

Here the CDR3 DNA reads TGTGCCAGCATAAAGGACAGGGGTAGGGACGAGCAGTACTTC. Translation gives CASIKDRGRDEQYF. The chain recombines TRBV2 with TRBJ2-7, with 9 bases aligning to TRBD1. Losses at the gene ends were 7 bases for V and 5 bases for J; bases not matched to a gene: 9. This CDR3 is 14 amino acids long. Germline CDR1 is SNHLY and CDR2 is FYNNEI.

This chain joins TRBV28 and TRBJ2-7; D not resolved. V was pared by 2 bases and J by 2 bases, with 10 bases between. The CDR3 runs 14 residues. From germline, CDR1 is MDHEN and CDR2 SYDVKM. CDR3 region: CASSLRSPAYEQYF. CDR3 DNA sequence: TGTGCCAGCAGTTTAAGGTCCCCCGCCTACGAGCAGTACTTC.

This clone has a single count. V usage is TRBV5-6 and J usage is TRBJ2-3; D tentatively fits TRBD1 or TRBD2 (5 bases each). V lost 2 bases to trimming and J lost 6 bases, with 16 bases between them. Germline-derived CDR1 and CDR2 are SGHDT and YYEEEE. CDR3 length: 15 amino acids. CDR3 DNA sequence: TGTGCCAGCAGCTTCCCGGGGCAAGGGTTGGATACGCAGTATTTT. Amino acids: CASSFPGQGLDTQYF.

The V and J genes are TRBV7-9 and TRBJ2-1; 7 positions match TRBD1. This CDR3 is 14 amino acids long. From germline, CDR1 is SEHNR and CDR2 FQNEAQ (reference sequence). After removal of 4 bases from V and 2 bases from J, the junction contained 2 bases not matched to a gene. CDR3 sequence (DNA): TGTGCCAGCAGCTGGGGGACAGCCTACAATGAGCAGTTCTTC. This translates into CASSWGTAYNEQFF.